This T cell receptor beta chain came from a study of technical replicates of blood from several donors. Repertoires were generated with immunoSEQ multiplex PCR, while TCRdb's copy carries only in-frame clones and drops some. Of around 79,000 clones listed, approximately 94% were seen once; the top ten hold over 0.25%. The specimen sequenced was T cells isolated from PBMCs. This sequence was found in a human donor in good health.

In DNA, the CDR3 is TGCGCCAGCAGGGCGGGACTAGCGGGAGGGGATCAGTTCTTC. Residues: CASRAGLAGGDQFF. The chain recombines TRBV5-1 with TRBJ2-1; 16 nucleotides agree with TRBD2. The CDR3 length is 14 residues. Losses at the gene ends were 5 bases for V and 13 bases for J; bases not matched to a gene: 6. Per the germline V gene, CDR1 is SGHRS and CDR2 is YFSETQ.